The 27 T cell receptor beta chains below come from one sample, sequenced in a study of blood T cell repertoires in COVID-19 (dated by TCRdb to the early 2020s). The library came from the immunoSEQ multiplex PCR assay. TCRdb carries this immuneACCESS record with in-frame sequences only. Its versions omit some clonotypes, under half of them owing to an unresolved V gene in the studies checked, with the rest unexplained. The sample table contains some 490,000 clones; only one count was recorded for 88% of them. Under 9.5% of the sample lies in the top ten. Material for sequencing was PBMCs or T cells enriched from blood (not recorded which). The receptors stem from a woman in her sixties who had recovered from COVID-19.

The genes are TRBV6-5 and TRBJ2-5; D is perhaps TRBD1 (6 bases). Trimming removed 6 bases from V and 4 bases from J, with 12 bases in between. Looked up from germline, CDR1 is MNHEY and CDR2 is SVGAGI. This CDR3 has 13 residues. Here the CDR3 DNA reads TGTGCCAGCAGCCTACAGGGAGCAGAGACCCAGTACTTC. This translates into CASSLQGAETQYF.

The chain recombines TRBV6-2 or TRBV6-3 with TRBJ2-3; no clear D gene. Germline values: CDR1 MNHEY, CDR2 SVGEGT. Trimming stripped 7 bases from V and 1 base from J, with 9 bases between. The CDR3 extends over 13 amino acids. The CDR3 is CASTPPGTDTQYF. DNA for the CDR3: TGTGCCAGCACCCCCCCGGGCACAGATACGCAGTATTTT.

The chain links TRBV5-4 to TRBJ2-3, with TRBD2 matching 13 bases. Per the germline V gene, CDR1 is SGHNT and CDR2 is YYREEE (reference sequence). The CDR3 covers 18 residues. The ends lost 4 bases at V and 1 base at J; junction bases unmatched: 9. The CDR3: CASSPGTSGGGGTDTQYF. DNA for the CDR3: TGTGCCAGCAGCCCCGGAACTAGCGGGGGGGGTGGCACAGATACGCAGTATTTT.

The chain has TRBV27 and TRBJ1-4, with a possible D match to TRBD1 (6 bases). The germline CDR1 and CDR2 sequences are MNHEY and SMNVEV (reference sequence). The CDR3 contains 14 residues. The V and J ends lost 0 bases and 8 bases respectively, with 10 bases between them. CDR3 residues: CASSLSQGLEKLFF. CDR3 sequence (DNA): TGTGCCAGCAGTTTATCCCAGGGGTTGGAAAAACTGTTTTTT.

The chain is built from TRBV24-1 and TRBJ2-3; 7 bases align to TRBD1. Germline V lookup: CDR1 KGHDR, CDR2 SFDVKD. Trimming removed 4 bases from V and 2 bases from J; junction bases left unmatched: 8. CDR3 length: 16 amino acids. The CDR3 region is CATSDRDSGHTDTQYF. For the CDR3, the DNA is TGTGCCACCAGTGACCGGGACAGTGGGCACACAGATACGCAGTATTTT.

The gene calls are TRBV7-9 and TRBJ2-3; 7 bases align to TRBD2. Germline assignment: CDR1 SEHNR and CDR2 FQNEAQ (reference sequence). This CDR3 has 13 amino acids. After removal of 6 bases from V and 4 bases from J, the junction contained 4 bases not matched to a gene. CDR3 bases: TGTGCCAGCAGGCTCGGGGGGTCAGATACGCAGTATTTT. Amino acids: CASRLGGSDTQYF. The variable domain in full, with the rest retrieved from reference TRBV7-9 and TRBJ2-3, is DTGVSQNPRHKITKRGQNVTFRCDPISEHNRLYWYRQTLGQGPEFLTYFQNEAQLEKSRLLSDRFSAERPKGSFSTLEIQRTEQGDSAMYLCASRLGGSDTQYFGPGTRLTVL.

This chain uses TRBV5-1 with TRBJ2-3, with TRBD1 identical over 7 bases. The germline V gene encodes CDR1 SGHRS and CDR2 YFSETQ. Trimming cost V 0 bases and J 6 bases; bases outside gene matches: 7. CDR3 length equals 15 residues. For the CDR3, the DNA is TGCGCCAGCAGCTTGGCGGCCAGGGGGTGGGATACGCAGTATTTT. Amino acids: CASSLAARGWDTQYF.

The chain has TRBV6-1 and TRBJ1-5; possible D gene TRBD1, 5 bases. CDR1 MNHNS and CDR2 SASEGT come from the germline V gene. CDR3 size: 16 residues. The ends were cut back, 2 bases at V and 4 bases at J, with 15 bases in the middle. CDR3 amino acids: CASSEKTPGGNQPQHF. The CDR3 DNA reads as TGTGCCAGCAGTGAAAAGACCCCGGGGGGAAATCAGCCCCAGCATTTT.

The V call is TRBV6-5, the J call TRBJ2-4; 7 bases map to TRBD1. J was trimmed by 6 bases and V by 6 bases; bases with no gene match: 5. CDR1 MNHEY and CDR2 SVGAGI come from the germline V gene. This CDR3 region has 13 residues. In nucleotides, the CDR3 is TGTGCCAGCAGGCCGACAGGGACAAACATTCAGTACTTC. It translates to CASRPTGTNIQYF.

The chain employs TRBV6-1 and TRBJ2-5; TRBD2 agrees at 9 bases. The germline V gene has CDR1 MNHNS and CDR2 SASEGT. Trimming cost V 4 bases and J 2 bases; bases outside gene matches: 2. This CDR3 contains 14 residues. The CDR3 DNA follows: TGTGCCAGCAGTGTAGCGGGGGCACAAGAGACCCAGTACTTC. Translating it yields CASSVAGAQETQYF.

J is TRBJ2-3 and V is TRBV4-1; 8 positions match TRBD2. This CDR3 contains 18 residues. The V gene end was trimmed by 0 bases and the J gene end by 6 bases; junction bases not matched to a gene: 14. Germline V gives CDR1 MGHRA, CDR2 YSYEKL. CDR3: CASSQEVGGRGAPDTQYF. CDR3 DNA sequence: TGCGCCAGCAGCCAAGAAGTTGGGGGGCGGGGGGCCCCCGATACGCAGTATTTT.

The gene calls are TRBV30 and TRBJ1-1, with D perhaps matching TRBD1 (6 bases). CDR3 length: 12 residues. V was trimmed by 4 bases and J by 5 bases, leaving 11 bases between them. Germline CDR1 GTSNPN, CDR2 SVGIG (reference sequence). The CDR3: CAWTQGWTEAFF. For the CDR3, the DNA is TGTGCCTGGACGCAGGGGTGGACTGAAGCTTTCTTT.

The chain carries TRBV5-1 and TRBJ2-6; D is undetermined. This CDR3 is 15 amino acids long. Per the germline V gene, CDR1 is SGHRS and CDR2 is YFSETQ. V was trimmed by 1 base and J by 0 bases, leaving 5 bases between them. CDR3 coding DNA: TGCGCCAGCAGCTTGCTCAGCTCTGGGGCCAACGTCCTGACTTTC. It specifies CASSLLSSGANVLTF.

J is TRBJ2-7 and V is TRBV5-4; TRBD2 is a possible D gene (6 bases). Looked up from germline, CDR1 is SGHNT and CDR2 is YYREEE (reference sequence). The V and J ends lost 4 bases and 3 bases respectively, with 14 bases between them. The CDR3 has 14 residues. The CDR3 spells CASSPELSGYEQYF. DNA of the CDR3: TGTGCCAGCAGCCCGGAGCTTAGCGGCTACGAGCAGTACTTC.

The J gene is TRBJ2-7, the V gene TRBV7-2; D is undetermined. This CDR3 contains 12 residues. Between the trimmed V and J ends, which lost 1 base and 3 bases, there was a span of 4 bases. CDR1 is SGHTA, CDR2 FQGNSA, per germline. CDR3 loop: CASSLVGYEQYF. In DNA, the CDR3 is TGTGCCAGCAGCTTAGTCGGCTACGAGCAGTACTTC.

This sequence joins TRBV3-1 (or the pseudogene TRBV3-2) and TRBJ1-3; 9 bases are a match to TRBD1. CDR3 length equals 15 residues. V gave up 2 bases and J gave up 2 bases; unmatched junction bases: 1. Germline V gene lookup returns CDR1 LGHDT and CDR2 YNNKEL (reference sequence). CDR3 loop: CASSQNRGPGNTIYF. The CDR3 region has the DNA TGTGCCAGCAGCCAAAACAGGGGGCCTGGAAACACCATATATTTT.

V usage is TRBV24-1 and J usage is TRBJ2-5; 8 bases match TRBD2. Per germline, CDR1 KGHDR and CDR2 SFDVKD. CDR3 length equals 16 residues. V was pared by 4 bases and J by 2 bases, with 8 bases of the junction left unmatched. CDR3 DNA sequence: TGTGCCACCAGTGAATCGGGGGGGCCGGGACAAGAGACCCAGTACTTC. It yields the protein CATSESGGPGQETQYF.

This clone showed up just once. The chain has TRBV5-5 and TRBJ2-5, with 14 bases fitting TRBD2. After removal of 4 bases from V and 5 bases from J, the junction contained 4 bases not matched to a gene. The length of the CDR3 is 15 residues. Per the germline V gene, CDR1 is SGHKS and CDR2 is YYEKEE (reference sequence). DNA for the CDR3: TGTGCCAGCAGCCAGGGGACTAGCGGGGGCGAGACCCAGTACTTC. Translation: CASSQGTSGGETQYF.

The chain uses TRBV3-1 (or the pseudogene TRBV3-2) and TRBJ1-2; a weak D match, TRBD1 (5 bases). Germline CDR1 is LGHDT and CDR2 is YNNKEL (reference sequence). The CDR3 loop spans 21 amino acids. With 0 bases removed from V and 3 bases from J, the gap between germline ends came to 29 bases. CDR3 sequence (DNA): TGTGCCAGCAGCCAAGATGGTATTTTATGGGGCAGGCATTTCGGAGACTATGGCTACACCTTC. Its protein is CASSQDGILWGRHFGDYGYTF.

The chain employs TRBV10-1 and TRBJ2-1; 11 nucleotides line up with TRBD2. This CDR3 has 14 residues. Looked up from germline, CDR1 is WNHNN and CDR2 is SYGVQD (reference sequence). Germline trimming cut 8 bases from V and 9 bases from J; bases unmatched to any gene: 9. CDR3: CASDLLAGDIEQFF. The CDR3 DNA is TGCGCCAGCGACTTACTAGCGGGGGACATTGAGCAGTTCTTC.

The chain has TRBV6-7 and TRBJ2-1; the D gene is possibly TRBD2 (6 bases). TRBV6-7 is an ORF for which the function is uncertain. V dropped 2 bases and J dropped 6 bases, with 17 bases sitting between them. This CDR3 spans 16 amino acids. Here the CDR3 reads CASSYPGRLQSNEQFF. For the CDR3, the DNA is TGTGCCAGCAGTTACCCGGGGAGGCTCCAATCCAATGAGCAGTTCTTC.

This clone was counted once. The rearrangement uses TRBV7-9 and TRBJ2-4; D is perhaps TRBD1 (6 bases). The CDR3 sequence is 14 residues long. From germline, CDR1 is SEHNR and CDR2 FQNEAQ (reference sequence). V lost 8 bases, J lost 7 bases, and 18 bases lay in between. CDR3: CASGAAGEINIQYF. CDR3 nucleotide sequence: TGTGCCAGCGGAGCCGCAGGGGAAATCAACATTCAGTACTTC.

The chain carries TRBV24-1 and TRBJ1-5, with D possibly being TRBD1 (6 bases). Germline lookup yields CDR1 KGHDR and CDR2 SFDVKD. V lost 11 bases and J lost 1, with 14 bases in between. This CDR3 is built from 14 residues. The CDR3 coding sequence is TGTGCCATCAGGGGACGGGGGAGCAATCAGCCCCAGCATTTT. It yields the protein CAIRGRGSNQPQHF.

V gene TRBV5-1 combines with J gene TRBJ1-6; TRBD1 might be the D (5 bases). Trimming shortened V by 1 base and J by 7 bases, and 12 bases separated the two germline ends. The CDR3 totals 15 residues. Germline CDR1 and CDR2: SGHRS and YFSETQ. DNA of the CDR3: TGCGCCAGCAGCTTGCTGCAGGGCCTAAATTCACCCCTCCACTTT. Protein product: CASSLLQGLNSPLHF.

Details on this clone: Additional DNA sequences in this sample encode the identical CDR3. The rearrangement uses TRBV11-2 and TRBJ2-7; D unclear. The CDR3 is made up of 11 amino acids. Germline V gene data show CDR1 as SGHAT and CDR2 as FQNNGV. Deletions cut 5 bases from V and 2 bases from J, with 4 bases between. The CDR3 DNA reads TGTGCCAGCAGCCCAGCCTACGAGCAGTACTTC. Its translation is CASSPAYEQYF.

This clone was seen once. V and J are TRBV30 and TRBJ1-3; no clear D. Trimming took 3 bases from V and 0 from J, leaving 15 bases between them. Germline CDR1 is GTSNPN and CDR2 is SVGIG (reference sequence). The CDR3 is 16 amino acids. The CDR3 region is CAWSFPGPISGNTIYF. The CDR3 coding sequence is TGTGCCTGGAGCTTTCCCGGTCCGATCTCTGGAAACACCATATATTTT. The entire variable domain, with the rest obtained from reference TRBV30 and TRBJ1-3, is as follows: SQTIHQWPATLVQPVGSPLSLECTVEGTSNPNLYWYRQAAGRGLQLLFYSVGIGQISSEVPQNLSASRPQDRQFILSSKKLLLSDSGFYLCAWSFPGPISGNTIYFGEGSWLTVV.

A single count supports this clone. The rearrangement uses TRBV2 and TRBJ1-2, with D possibly matching TRBD1 (5 bases). The CDR3 length is 14 residues. CDR1 is SNHLY and CDR2 is FYNNEI in the germline V gene. With 6 bases removed from V and 4 bases from J, the gap between germline ends came to 15 bases. The CDR3 sequence is CASRRDYGGYGYTF. DNA of the CDR3: TGTGCCAGCAGGCGGGACTACGGGGGCTATGGCTACACCTTC.